This T cell receptor beta chain comes out of a study of CD8 T cells in Susac syndrome (dated by TCRdb to between 2018 and 2020). For context, the study as a whole: Of the Susac syndrome patients who were sequenced, eight or nine were in clinical remission while more than five had clinically active disease. Repertoire sequencing was used to test whether CD8+ T cell activation and differentiation in Susac syndrome was antigen driven. At the time of blood withdrawal, Susac syndrome patients were either therapy-naive, taking corticosteroids (with some also receiving IVIg), or on IVIg alone.

Peripheral blood CD8+ and CD4+ T cells from healthy donors, Susac syndrome patients and multiple sclerosis patients were profiled using high-throughput TCR beta sequencing. Susac syndrome patients met recently defined diagnostic criteria for definite or probable disease. Bulk CD8+ and CD4+ T cells were purified magnetically by negative isolation, whereas CD8+ TEMRA cells were enriched by FACS. Blood was collected in EDTA tubes and processed within 24 hours, with PBMCs isolated through density gradient centrifugation. PBMCs intended for TCR sequencing were cryopreserved in liquid nitrogen and were subsequently thawed in a 37 degrees C water bath. The sorted or isolated CD4+, CD8+ and CD8+ TEMRA cells reached a purity of at least 90%. Concerning this clonotype itself: Its antigen is still unknown. Base qualities are missing; no much larger clone stands one base away.

The germline V gene sets CDR1 to SQVTM and CDR2 to ANQGSEA. There are 18 amino acids in the CDR3, from cysteine to phenylalanine inclusive. Kept here is only the CDR3 DNA, which spans 54 bases and is read in frame from base 1. Trimming leaves V shorter by 6 bases and J shorter by 4 bases, with the junction holding 19 bases beyond the gene matches. RNA was extracted using the RNeasy kit, and about 0.5 to 1 microgram was reverse transcribed with random hexamers. The immunoSEQ multiplex PCR assay, covering 54 Vbeta and 13 Jbeta segments, was used to amplify TCR beta CDR3 regions. To correct PCR amplification bias, a synthetic template baseline was used for both primer optimization and computational correction. On the study's bioinformatics: Only productive sequences were kept, with reads annotated to V, D and J genes according to IMGT and analyzed in immunoSEQ Analyzer. To calculate clonality, Shannon entropy was normalized by log2 of the number of productive unique sequences and then subtracted from one. For each patient and control, public and private clones were evaluated within the 100 most prevalent clones. A clone was defined as Susac-specific if it was absent from the healthy and MS cohorts, from roughly 990 published viral clones and from other ImmuneACCESS disease sequences. Clones were called with MiXCR by TCRdb after fastp trimmed the public reads at Q25, and only in-frame beta chains were retained. Each CDR3 protein gets just one entry, which takes the most common genes and DNA from the rows behind it. What appears here as the V and J calls and clone size reflects TCRdb's work, not the paper's. Present in this sample are 150,000 to 200,000 distinct CDR3 sequences, 90% to 95% of which were seen just once. The ten largest make up about 0.09% of the sample.

Overall results and qualifications from the work: In patients with Susac syndrome, the CD4+ T cell repertoire showed no detectable clonal expansion. The number of individuals in the TCR sequencing and HLA analysis was recognized as being relatively small.

The clonotype comes from a human donor with Susac syndrome. Recombination linked TRBV29-1 to TRBJ2-2; 8 junctional bases match TRBD1. Sequencing used CD4+ T cells from PBMCs. The DNA is TGCAGCGTCGGACGGACAGGGATGTTTGGTGGAGGCACCGGGGAGCTGTTTTTT. This sequence encodes CSVGRTGMFGGGTGELFF.